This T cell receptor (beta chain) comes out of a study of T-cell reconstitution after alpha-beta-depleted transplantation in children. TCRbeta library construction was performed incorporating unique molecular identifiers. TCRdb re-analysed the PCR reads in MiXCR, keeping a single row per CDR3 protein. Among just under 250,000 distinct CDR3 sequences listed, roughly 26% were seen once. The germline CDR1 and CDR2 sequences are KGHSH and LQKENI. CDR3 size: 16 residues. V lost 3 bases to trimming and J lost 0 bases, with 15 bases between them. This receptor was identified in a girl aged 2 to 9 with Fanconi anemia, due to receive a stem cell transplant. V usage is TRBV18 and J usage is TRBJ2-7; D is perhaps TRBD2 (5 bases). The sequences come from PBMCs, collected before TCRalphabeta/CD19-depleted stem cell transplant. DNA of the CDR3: TGTGCCAGCTCACCTTGGACGACGGGGAGCTCCTACGAGCAGTACTTC. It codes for CASSPWTTGSSYEQYF. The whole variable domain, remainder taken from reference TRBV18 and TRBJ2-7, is NAGVMQNPRHLVRRRGQEARLRCSPMKGHSHVYWYRQLPEEGLKFMVYLQKENIIDESGMPKERFSAEFPKEGPSILRIQQVVRGDSAAYFCASSPWTTGSSYEQYFGPGTRLTVT.